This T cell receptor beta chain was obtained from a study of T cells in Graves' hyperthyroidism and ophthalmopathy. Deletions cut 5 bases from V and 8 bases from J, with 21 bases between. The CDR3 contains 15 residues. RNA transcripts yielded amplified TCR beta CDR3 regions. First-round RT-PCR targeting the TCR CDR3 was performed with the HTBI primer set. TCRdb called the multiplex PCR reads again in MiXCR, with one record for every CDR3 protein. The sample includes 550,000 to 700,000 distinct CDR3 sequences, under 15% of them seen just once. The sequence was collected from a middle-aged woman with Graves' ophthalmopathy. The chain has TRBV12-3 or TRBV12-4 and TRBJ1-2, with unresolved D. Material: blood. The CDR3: CASSRAVELTGGYTF. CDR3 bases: TGTGCCAGCAGTCGCGCCGTAGAGTTGACGGGAGGCTACACCTTC.